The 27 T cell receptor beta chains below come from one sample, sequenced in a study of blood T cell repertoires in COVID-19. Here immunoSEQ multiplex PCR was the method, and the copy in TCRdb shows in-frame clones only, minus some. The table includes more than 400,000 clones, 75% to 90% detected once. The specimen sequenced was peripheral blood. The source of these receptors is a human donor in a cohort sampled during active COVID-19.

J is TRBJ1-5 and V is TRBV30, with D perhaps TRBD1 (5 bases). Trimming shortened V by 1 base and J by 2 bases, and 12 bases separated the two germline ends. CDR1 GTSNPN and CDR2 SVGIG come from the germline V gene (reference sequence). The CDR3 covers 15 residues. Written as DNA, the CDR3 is TGTGCCTGGAGTGCGGCCCCGGGGGGCAATCAGCCCCAGCATTTT. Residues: CAWSAAPGGNQPQHF.

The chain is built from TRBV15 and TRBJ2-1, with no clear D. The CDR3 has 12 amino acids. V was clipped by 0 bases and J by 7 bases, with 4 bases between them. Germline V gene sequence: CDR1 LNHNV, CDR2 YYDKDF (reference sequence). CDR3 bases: TGTGCCACCAGCAGAGATCGGAATGAGCAGTTCTTC. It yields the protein CATSRDRNEQFF.

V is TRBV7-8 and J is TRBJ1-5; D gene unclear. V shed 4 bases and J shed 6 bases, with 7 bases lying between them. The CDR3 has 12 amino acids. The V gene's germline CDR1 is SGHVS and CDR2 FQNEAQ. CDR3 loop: CASSSTGQPQHF. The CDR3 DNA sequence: TGTGCCAGCAGCTCAACGGGTCAGCCCCAGCATTTT.

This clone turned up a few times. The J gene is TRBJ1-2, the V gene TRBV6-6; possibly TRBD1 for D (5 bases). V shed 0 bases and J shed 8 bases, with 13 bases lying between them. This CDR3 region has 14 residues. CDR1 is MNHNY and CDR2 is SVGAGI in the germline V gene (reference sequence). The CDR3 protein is CASSYSGQIEGYTF. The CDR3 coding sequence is TGTGCCAGCAGTTACTCGGGGCAGATCGAGGGCTACACCTTC.

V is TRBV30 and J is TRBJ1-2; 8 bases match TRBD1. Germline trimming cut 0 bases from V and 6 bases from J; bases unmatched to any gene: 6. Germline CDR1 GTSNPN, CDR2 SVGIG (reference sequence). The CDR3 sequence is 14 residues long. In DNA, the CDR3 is TGTGCCTGGAGTGTCAGGGGGCGCTTAGATGGCTACACCTTC. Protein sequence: CAWSVRGRLDGYTF.

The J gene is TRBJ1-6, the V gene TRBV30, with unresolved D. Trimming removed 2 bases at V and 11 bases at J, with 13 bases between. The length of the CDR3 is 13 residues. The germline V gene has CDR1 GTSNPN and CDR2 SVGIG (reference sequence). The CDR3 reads CAWSLEARAPLHF. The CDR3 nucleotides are TGTGCCTGGAGTCTCGAGGCTAGAGCACCCCTCCACTTT.

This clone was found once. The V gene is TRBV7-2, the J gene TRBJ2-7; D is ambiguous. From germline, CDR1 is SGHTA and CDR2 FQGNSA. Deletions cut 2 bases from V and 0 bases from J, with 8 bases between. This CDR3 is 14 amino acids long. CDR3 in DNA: TGTGCCAGCAGCTTAACGGGTCGCTCCTACGAGCAGTACTTC. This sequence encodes CASSLTGRSYEQYF.

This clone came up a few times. The CDR3 sequence: CASSEWELPLHF. CDR3 nucleotides: TGTGCCAGCAGTGAGTGGGAGTTACCCCTCCACTTT. V and J are TRBV25-1 and TRBJ1-6; D gene ambiguous. The germline V gene has CDR1 MGHDK and CDR2 SYGVNS. The V end was cut by 3 bases, the J end by 12 bases, with 9 bases between. CDR3 length: 12 residues.

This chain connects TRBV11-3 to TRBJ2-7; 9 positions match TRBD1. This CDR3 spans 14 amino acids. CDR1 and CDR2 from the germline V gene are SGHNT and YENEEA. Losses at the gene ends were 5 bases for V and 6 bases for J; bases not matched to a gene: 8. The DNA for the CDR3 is TGTGCCAGCAGCCAAAGACAGGGGGAAAGCGAGCAGTACTTC. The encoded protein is CASSQRQGESEQYF.

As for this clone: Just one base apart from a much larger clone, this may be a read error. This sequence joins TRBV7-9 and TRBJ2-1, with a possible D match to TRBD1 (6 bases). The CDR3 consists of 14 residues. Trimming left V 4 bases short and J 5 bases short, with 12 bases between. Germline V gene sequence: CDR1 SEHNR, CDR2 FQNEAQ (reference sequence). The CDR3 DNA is TGTGCCAGCAGCTCCCCGGGACACCACAATGAGCAGTTCTTC. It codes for CASSSPGHHNEQFF.

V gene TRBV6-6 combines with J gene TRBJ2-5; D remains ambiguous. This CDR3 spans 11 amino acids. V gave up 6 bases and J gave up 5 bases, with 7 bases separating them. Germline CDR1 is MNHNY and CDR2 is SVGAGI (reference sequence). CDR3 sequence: CASSDEETQYF. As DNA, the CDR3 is TGTGCCAGCAGCGATGAGGAGACCCAGTACTTC.

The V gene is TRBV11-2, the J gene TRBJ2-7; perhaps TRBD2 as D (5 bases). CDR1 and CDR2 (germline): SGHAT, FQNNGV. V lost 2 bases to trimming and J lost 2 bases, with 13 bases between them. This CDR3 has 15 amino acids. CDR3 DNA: TGTGCCAGCAGCTTATACCTAGCTGCTACCTACGAGCAGTACTTC. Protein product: CASSLYLAATYEQYF.

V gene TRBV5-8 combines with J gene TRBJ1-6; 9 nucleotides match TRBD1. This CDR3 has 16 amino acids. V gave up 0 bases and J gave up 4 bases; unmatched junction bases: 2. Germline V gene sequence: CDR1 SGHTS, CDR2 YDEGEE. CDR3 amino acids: CASSLVGTGYNSPLHF. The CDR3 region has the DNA TGTGCCAGCAGCTTGGTTGGGACAGGGTATAATTCACCCCTCCACTTT.

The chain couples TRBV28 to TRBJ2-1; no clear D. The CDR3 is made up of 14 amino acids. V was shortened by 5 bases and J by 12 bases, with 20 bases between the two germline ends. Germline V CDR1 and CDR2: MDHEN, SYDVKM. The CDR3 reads CASSPPPNYSWQFF. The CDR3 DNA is TGTGCCAGCAGTCCCCCGCCAAACTATTCCTGGCAGTTCTTC.

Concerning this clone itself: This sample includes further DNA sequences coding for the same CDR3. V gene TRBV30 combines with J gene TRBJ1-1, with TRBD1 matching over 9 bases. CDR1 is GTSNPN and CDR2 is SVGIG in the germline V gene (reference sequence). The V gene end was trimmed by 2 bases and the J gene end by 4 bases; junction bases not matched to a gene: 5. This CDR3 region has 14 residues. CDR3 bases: TGTGCCTGGAGTATCGGACAGGGGAGCACTGAAGCTTTCTTT. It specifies CAWSIGQGSTEAFF.

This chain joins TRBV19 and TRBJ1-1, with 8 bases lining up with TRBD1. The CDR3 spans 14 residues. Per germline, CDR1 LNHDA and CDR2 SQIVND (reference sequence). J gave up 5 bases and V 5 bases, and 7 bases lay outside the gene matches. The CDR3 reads CASSERQGLTEAFF. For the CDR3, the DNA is TGTGCCAGTAGTGAACGACAGGGGCTAACTGAAGCTTTCTTT.

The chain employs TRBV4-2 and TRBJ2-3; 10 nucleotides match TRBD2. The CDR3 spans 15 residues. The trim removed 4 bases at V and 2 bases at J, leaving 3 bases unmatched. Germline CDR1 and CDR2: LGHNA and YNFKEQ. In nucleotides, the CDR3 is TGTGCCAGCAGCCTTGGACTAGCGGCCACAGATACGCAGTATTTT. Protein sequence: CASSLGLAATDTQYF.

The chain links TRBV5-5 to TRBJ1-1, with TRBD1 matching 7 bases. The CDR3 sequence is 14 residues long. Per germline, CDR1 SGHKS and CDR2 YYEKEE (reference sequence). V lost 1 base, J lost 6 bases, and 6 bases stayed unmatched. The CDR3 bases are TGTGCCAGCAGCTTGACAACAGGGGTATCTGAAGCTTTCTTT. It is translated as CASSLTTGVSEAFF.

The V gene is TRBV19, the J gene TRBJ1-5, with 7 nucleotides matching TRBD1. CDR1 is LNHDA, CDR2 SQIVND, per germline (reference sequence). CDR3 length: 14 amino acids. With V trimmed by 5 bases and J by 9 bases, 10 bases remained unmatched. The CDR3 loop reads CASSSGQASAPQHF. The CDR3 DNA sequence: TGTGCCAGTAGTTCCGGACAGGCGTCTGCGCCCCAGCATTTT.

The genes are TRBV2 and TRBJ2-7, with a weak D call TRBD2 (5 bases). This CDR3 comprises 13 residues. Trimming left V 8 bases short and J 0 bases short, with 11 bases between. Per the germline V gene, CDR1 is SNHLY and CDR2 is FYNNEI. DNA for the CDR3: TGTGCCAGCGCGAGGGTGAACTCCTACGAGCAGTACTTC. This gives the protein CASARVNSYEQYF.

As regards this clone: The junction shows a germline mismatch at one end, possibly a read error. CDR3 bases: TGTGCTAGCAGCCTGAGGGTAGCGGGGGGTCAAGAGACCCAGTACTTC. Protein: CASSLRVAGGQETQYF. The rearrangement links TRBV7-7 to TRBJ2-5; 10 bases match TRBD2. Germline assignment: CDR1 SSHAT and CDR2 FNYEAQ (reference sequence). This CDR3 has 16 amino acids. The complete variable domain, with remaining parts taken from reference TRBV7-7 and TRBJ2-5, reads GAGVSQSPRYKVTKRGQDVTLRCDPISSHATLYWYQQALGQGPEFLTYFNYEAQPDKSGLPSDRFSAERPEGSISTLTIQRTEQRDSAMYRCASSLRVAGGQETQYFGPGTRLLVL.

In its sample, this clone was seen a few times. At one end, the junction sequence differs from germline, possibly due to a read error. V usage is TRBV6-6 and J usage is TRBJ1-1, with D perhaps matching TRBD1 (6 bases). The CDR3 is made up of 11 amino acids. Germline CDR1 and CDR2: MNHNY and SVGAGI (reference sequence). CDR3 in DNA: TGTGCCAGCAGTTTTTCCAAGGGACACTCGTTT. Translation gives CASSFSKGHSF.

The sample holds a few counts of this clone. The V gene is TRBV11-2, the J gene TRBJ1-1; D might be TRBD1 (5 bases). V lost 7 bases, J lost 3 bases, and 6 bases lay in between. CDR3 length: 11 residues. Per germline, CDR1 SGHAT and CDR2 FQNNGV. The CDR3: CASKGYTEAFF. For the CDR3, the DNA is TGTGCCAGCAAGGGGTACACTGAAGCTTTCTTT.

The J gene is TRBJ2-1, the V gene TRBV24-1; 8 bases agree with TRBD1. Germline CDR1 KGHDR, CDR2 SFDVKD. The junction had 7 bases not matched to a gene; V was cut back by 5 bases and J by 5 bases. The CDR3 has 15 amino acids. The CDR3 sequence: CATSGPGGVDNEQFF. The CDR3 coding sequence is TGTGCCACCAGTGGCCCAGGGGGCGTCGACAATGAGCAGTTCTTC.

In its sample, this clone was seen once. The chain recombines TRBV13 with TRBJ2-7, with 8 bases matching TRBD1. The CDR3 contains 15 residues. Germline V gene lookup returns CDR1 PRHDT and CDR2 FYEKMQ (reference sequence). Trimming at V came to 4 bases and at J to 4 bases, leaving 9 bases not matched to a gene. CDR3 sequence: CASSSRTGTLYEQYF. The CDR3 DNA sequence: TGTGCCAGCAGCTCACGGACAGGGACCTTATACGAGCAGTACTTC.

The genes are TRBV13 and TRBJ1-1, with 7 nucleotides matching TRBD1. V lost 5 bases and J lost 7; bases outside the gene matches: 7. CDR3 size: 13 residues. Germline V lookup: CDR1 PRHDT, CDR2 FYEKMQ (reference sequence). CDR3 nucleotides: TGTGCCAGCAGCCCACAGGGGTGGGATGAAGCTTTCTTT. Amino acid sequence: CASSPQGWDEAFF.

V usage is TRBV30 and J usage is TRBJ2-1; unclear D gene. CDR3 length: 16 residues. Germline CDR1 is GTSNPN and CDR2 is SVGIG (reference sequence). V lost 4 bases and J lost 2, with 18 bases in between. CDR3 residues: CAWTPDFLITYNEQFF. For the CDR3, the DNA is TGTGCCTGGACCCCCGACTTTCTAATAACCTACAATGAGCAGTTCTTC.